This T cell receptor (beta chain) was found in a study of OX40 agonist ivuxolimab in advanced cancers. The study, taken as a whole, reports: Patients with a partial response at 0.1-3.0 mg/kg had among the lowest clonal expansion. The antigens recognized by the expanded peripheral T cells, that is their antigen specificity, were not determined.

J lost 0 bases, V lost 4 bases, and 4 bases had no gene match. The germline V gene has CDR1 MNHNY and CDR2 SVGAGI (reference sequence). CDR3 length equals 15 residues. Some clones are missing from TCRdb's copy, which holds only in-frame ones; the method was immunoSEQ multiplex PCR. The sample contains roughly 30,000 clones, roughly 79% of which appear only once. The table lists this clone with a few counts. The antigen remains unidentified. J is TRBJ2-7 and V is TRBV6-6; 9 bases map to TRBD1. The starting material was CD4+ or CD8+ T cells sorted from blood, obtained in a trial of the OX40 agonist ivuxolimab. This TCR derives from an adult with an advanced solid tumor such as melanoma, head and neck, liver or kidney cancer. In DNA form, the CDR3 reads TGTGCCAGCAGTTCTCCGGGACAGGGCTCCTACGAGCAGTACTTC. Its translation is CASSSPGQGSYEQYF.